This T cell receptor (beta chain) is drawn from a study of long-term antiretroviral therapy in people with HIV. The CDR3 is 13 amino acids. J lost 5 bases, V lost 6 bases, and 4 bases had no gene match. CDR1 is MRHNA, CDR2 SNTAGT, per germline. With survey level as its setting, the immunoSEQ assay was v3.0. Only in-frame clones appear in the TCRdb table, and some are missing; sequencing was by immunoSEQ multiplex PCR. The table shows roughly 23,000 clones, with about 81% occurring only once. Treatment for every participant with HIV took place in the United States. This sequence joins TRBV6-4 and TRBJ1-2; 9 positions agree with TRBD1. The receptor was derived from a man younger than 45 with HIV. This sample comprised unsorted PBMCs, obtained 1.5 years after starting antiretroviral therapy. As DNA, the CDR3 is TGTGCCAGCAGGGGACAGGGCCAGTATGGCTACACCTTC. Its translation is CASRGQGQYGYTF.